This T cell receptor beta chain was identified during a study of T cells in tuberculosis. Here immunoSEQ multiplex PCR was the method, and the copy in TCRdb shows in-frame clones only, minus some. Here the sample spans some 31,000 clones, 95% being singletons. This CDR3 spans 15 amino acids. The germline gives CDR1 MNHEY, CDR2 SMNVEV (reference sequence). V shed 6 bases and J shed 2 bases, with 16 bases lying between them. Sequences were obtained from PBMCs. The TCR was taken from a donor aged 10-29 years with latent tuberculosis or without tuberculosis infection. This rearrangement joins TRBV27 to TRBJ1-2; D is unresolved. The CDR3 region has the DNA TGTGCCAGCAGCTTTTCCGCGGGAACGAACTATGGCTACACCTTC. Protein product: CASSFSAGTNYGYTF.